The TCR beta chain under discussion was sequenced for a study of spatial heterogeneity in lung cancer. Trimming took off 8 bases at V and 4 bases at J, with 15 bases between the two ends. Looked up from germline, CDR1 is SEHNR and CDR2 is FQNEAQ (reference sequence). The CDR3 covers 14 residues. Time point: blood at routine non-recurrence follow-up after resection. Extraction of whole RNA from tumor, nontumor lung or frozen PBMC preceded unsorted sequencing. This clonotype was seen ten or more times. TCRdb analysed the 5' RACE reads with MiXCR anew, one entry per CDR3 protein. The sample has about 36,000 distinct CDR3 sequences; about 7.6% are singletons.

This chain uses TRBV7-9 with TRBJ2-1, with D possibly being TRBD2 (7 bases). The sample here was PBMCs, taken at follow-up. The receptor comes from a male donor with early-stage non-small cell lung cancer. The chain's CDR3 is CASSGRTDYNEQFF. CDR3 coding DNA: TGTGCCAGCTCCGGGAGGACAGATTACAATGAGCAGTTCTTC.